This T cell receptor beta chain was sequenced for a study of T cells in Graves' hyperthyroidism and ophthalmopathy. Study results and caveats: Also found in blood were most expanded thyroid clonotypes above 0.001.

On this clonotype: Its specificity is unknown.

From 10 ml of fresh peripheral blood, PBMCs were isolated. The TCR beta CDR3 regions underwent amplification using RNA transcripts as the source. Researchers ran a first-round RT-PCR on the TCR CDR3 using the HTBI primer set. TCRdb re-analysed the multiplex PCR reads in MiXCR, keeping a single row per CDR3 protein. In the table there are approximately 690,000 distinct CDR3 sequences, more than 20% of which are singletons. Germline CDR1 MDHEN, CDR2 SYDVKM. CDR3 length: 15 amino acids. The receptor was derived from a man aged 25-40 years with Graves' ophthalmopathy. The sequencing sample was made of blood. This rearrangement joins TRBV28 to TRBJ2-3; perhaps TRBD1 as D (6 bases). The J call is in doubt because the DNA end fits TRBJ1-5 better. CDR3 sequence: CASSLIQGRTDTQHF. The CDR3 nucleotides are TGTGCCAGCAGTTTAATCCAGGGACGGACAGATACGCAGCATTTT.